A single sample is the source of the 24 T cell receptor beta chains below, sequenced in a study of blood T cells in healthy people across ages. With a J-beta primer mix and a sample-barcoded 5' primer, a second PCR ran about 6 to 11 cycles. One entry per CDR3 protein, called by TCRdb with MiXCR from the 5' RACE reads. The repertoire consists of about 970,000 distinct CDR3 sequences, with roughly 51% occurring once and the leading ten covering about 20%. Sequencing input: blood. The receptors originated from a woman aged 60 to 75 in good health.

The chain links TRBV14 to TRBJ1-4; D unclear. This CDR3 spans 12 amino acids. V shed 5 bases and J shed 8 bases, with 9 bases lying between them. The germline V gene encodes CDR1 SGHDN and CDR2 FVKESK. The CDR3 bases are TGTGCCAGCAGCACCATCGGGGAAAAACTGTTTTTT. Amino acids: CASSTIGEKLFF.

The chain recombines TRBV10-3 with TRBJ1-1; D ambiguous. Germline V lookup: CDR1 ENHRY, CDR2 SYGVKD. The CDR3 covers 11 residues. Between the trimmed V and J ends, which lost 3 bases and 10 bases, there was a span of 9 bases. CDR3 bases: TGTGCCATCAGTGAATTAAAAGGAGCTTTCTTT. It codes for CAISELKGAFF.

This clonotype showed up just a few times. This chain connects TRBV4-2 to TRBJ2-7; 9 bases fit TRBD2. The germline V gene encodes CDR1 LGHNA and CDR2 YNFKEQ. This CDR3 region has 16 residues. V lost 1 base, J lost 5 bases, and 9 bases stayed unmatched. CDR3 in DNA: TGTGCCAGCAGCCAAGTTGTGGCTAGCGGGATACACGAGCAGTACTTC. Its protein product is CASSQVVASGIHEQYF.

The chain is built from TRBV28 and TRBJ1-2; 9 bases agree with TRBD1. The CDR3 has 13 residues. V lost 8 bases to trimming and J lost 8 bases; unmatched junction nucleotides: 9. Germline CDR1 reads MDHEN; CDR2 reads SYDVKM. CDR3 protein: CASHRDREGGYTF. CDR3 nucleotides: TGTGCCAGCCACCGGGACAGGGAGGGCGGCTACACCTTC.

The table lists this clonotype with a few counts. The J gene is TRBJ2-5, the V gene TRBV12-3 or TRBV12-4, with 12 bases matching TRBD2. Matching the DNA end better, TRBJ2-7 makes the J call doubtful. The CDR3 runs to 15 residues. CDR3 nucleotide sequence: TGTGCCAGCAGTCGGGGACTAGCGGGCGCCTACGAGCAGTACTTC. Its protein product is CASSRGLAGAYEQYF.

This rearrangement joins TRBV20-1 to TRBJ1-1; D gene uncertain. CDR1 is DFQATT and CDR2 is SNEGSKA in the germline V gene (reference sequence). Trimming shortened V by 0 bases and J by 0 bases, and 17 bases separated the two germline ends. CDR3 length: 17 residues. Written as DNA, the CDR3 is TGCAGTGCTAGAGACACACAAAGGGCAGGAATGAACACTGAAGCTTTCTTT. This translates into CSARDTQRAGMNTEAFF.

V and J are TRBV14 and TRBJ1-4; D ambiguous. V was clipped by 2 bases and J by 5 bases, with 6 bases between them. The germline V gene encodes CDR1 SGHDN and CDR2 FVKESK. The CDR3 totals 13 residues. The CDR3 sequence: CASSQFRNEKLFF. The CDR3 DNA follows: TGTGCCAGCAGCCAATTTAGGAATGAAAAACTGTTTTTT.

The chain couples TRBV28 to TRBJ2-7; no reliable D call. In germline, CDR1 is MDHEN, CDR2 SYDVKM. This CDR3 is 12 amino acids long. V was pared by 7 bases and J by 2 bases, with 9 bases between. Here the CDR3 reads CASTTPTYEQYF. CDR3 DNA: TGTGCCAGCACGACTCCAACCTACGAGCAGTACTTC.

This clonotype occurred a few times. This rearrangement joins TRBV6-6 to TRBJ2-5, with 7 positions matching TRBD1. Germline V lookup: CDR1 MNHNY, CDR2 SVGAGI (reference sequence). Losses at the gene ends were 2 bases for V and 2 bases for J; bases not matched to a gene: 2. The CDR3 length is 14 residues. CDR3 amino acids: CASSYRDRQETQYF. The CDR3, as DNA: TGTGCCAGCAGTTACCGGGACAGACAAGAGACCCAGTACTTC.

The V gene is TRBV5-6, the J gene TRBJ1-1; 8 nucleotides match TRBD1. The V gene end was trimmed by 0 bases and the J gene end by 7 bases; junction bases not matched to a gene: 2. CDR3 length equals 13 residues. Germline V gives CDR1 SGHDT, CDR2 YYEEEE. CDR3 sequence reads: CASSLAGTGEAFF. CDR3 coding DNA: TGTGCCAGCAGCTTGGCCGGGACAGGTGAAGCTTTCTTT.

The J gene is TRBJ2-5, the V gene TRBV7-9, with TRBD1 as a possible D gene (5 bases). The tail of the sequence fits TRBJ2-7 better, so the J call may be wrong. CDR3 length: 15 amino acids. Germline lookup yields CDR1 SEHNR and CDR2 FQNEAQ (reference sequence). The DNA of the CDR3 is TGTGCCAGCAGCAGGGGCCCGCCAGGCCCCTACGAGCAGTACTTC. Residues: CASSRGPPGPYEQYF.

This clonotype was observed a handful of times. The rearrangement uses TRBV20-1 and TRBJ2-7; a possible D gene is TRBD2 (5 bases). The germline V gene has CDR1 DFQATT and CDR2 SNEGSKA (reference sequence). CDR3 length: 15 amino acids. V gave up 3 bases and J gave up 3 bases, with 18 bases separating them. The CDR3 region is CSARSSGGGRYEQYF. The DNA for the CDR3 is TGCAGTGCTAGGTCGTCAGGAGGTGGTCGCTACGAGCAGTACTTC.

This clonotype was seen once. The chain carries TRBV5-1 and TRBJ2-7; the match to TRBD2 covers 14 bases. The end of the DNA aligns better with TRBJ2-5, so the J call may be wrong. CDR1 is SGHRS and CDR2 is YFSETQ in the germline V gene. The CDR3 runs 18 residues. The CDR3 DNA follows: TGCGCCAGCAGCTTGAGACTAGCGGGAGGGCCCTCTCTTGAGACCCAGTACTTC. Translated, it gives CASSLRLAGGPSLETQYF.

The CDR3 sequence is CASSLASVGTQYF. For the CDR3, the DNA is TGTGCCAGCAGCTTAGCTTCCGTGGGGACCCAGTACTTC. The chain combines TRBV7-6 with TRBJ2-5; unclear D gene. Per germline, CDR1 SGHVS and CDR2 FNYEAQ. The CDR3 is 13 residues long. Trimming shortened V by 0 bases and J by 7 bases, and 9 bases separated the two germline ends. Full variable domain (rest looked up from reference TRBV7-6 and TRBJ2-5): GAGVSQSPRYKVTKRGQDVALRCDPISGHVSLYWYRQALGQGPEFLTYFNYEAQQDKSGLPNDRFSAERPEGSISTLTIQRTEQRDSAMYRCASSLASVGTQYFGPGTRLLVL.

This clonotype showed up many times. The rearrangement joins TRBV7-9 to TRBJ2-7; a weak D match, TRBD2 (6 bases). V gave up 5 bases and J gave up 0 bases, with 17 bases separating them. The CDR3 has 16 residues. Germline CDR1 reads SEHNR; CDR2 reads FQNEAQ (reference sequence). CDR3 residues: CASSPSGVGGSYEQYF. In DNA form, the CDR3 reads TGTGCCAGCAGCCCCAGCGGAGTGGGAGGCTCCTACGAGCAGTACTTC.

The genes are TRBV4-3 and TRBJ2-7, with a tentative D call TRBD2 (6 bases). The CDR3 totals 15 residues. Trimming cost V 6 bases and J 3 bases, with 18 bases left between them. Germline V lookup: CDR1 LGHNA, CDR2 YSLEER. The DNA of the CDR3 is TGCGCCAGCAGTCCACGGGACTCGGGGGACTACGAGCAGTACTTC. Translating gives CASSPRDSGDYEQYF.

The genes are TRBV20-1 and TRBJ2-1; 7 positions match TRBD2. The CDR3 covers 15 residues. Per the germline V gene, CDR1 is DFQATT and CDR2 is SNEGSKA (reference sequence). The J segment lost 5 bases and the V segment lost 3 bases, leaving 10 bases of the junction unmatched. CDR3 loop: CSASPGASGNNEQFF. The CDR3, as DNA: TGCAGTGCTAGCCCCGGCGCTAGCGGAAACAATGAGCAGTTCTTC.

The chain uses TRBV14 and TRBJ2-7, with no clear D. The DNA end favors TRBJ2-5, so the J call may be wrong. The CDR3 has 15 amino acids. Germline assignment: CDR1 SGHDN and CDR2 FVKESK. The CDR3 DNA follows: TGTGCCAGCAGCCAGAATCCTAACGGAAGAGGGACCCAGTACTTC. Encoded protein: CASSQNPNGRGTQYF.

The table lists this clonotype with a few counts. The gene calls are TRBV10-3 and TRBJ2-1; D may be TRBD2 (6 bases). There are 13 residues in the CDR3. Germline assignment: CDR1 ENHRY and CDR2 SYGVKD. V was trimmed by 6 bases and J by 4 bases, leaving 10 bases between them. CDR3 amino acids: CAIRGDSYNEQFF. As DNA, the CDR3 is TGTGCCATCAGGGGGGACTCATACAATGAGCAGTTCTTC.

This clonotype was detected a few times. The chain couples TRBV10-3 to TRBJ2-4; D not certain. With 5 bases removed from V and 3 bases from J, the gap between germline ends came to 8 bases. The CDR3 spans 13 residues. Germline CDR1 ENHRY, CDR2 SYGVKD. This chain's CDR3 is CAISNSSKNIQYF. The CDR3 region has the DNA TGTGCCATCAGTAACTCCAGCAAAAACATTCAGTACTTC.

In its sample, this clonotype was seen a few times. J is TRBJ2-7 and V is TRBV7-7, with D perhaps matching TRBD1 (6 bases). Near its end, the DNA agrees better with TRBJ2-5, so the J call may be wrong. The V gene's germline CDR1 is SSHAT and CDR2 FNYEAQ (reference sequence). The CDR3 contains 15 residues. CDR3 in DNA: TGTGCCAGCAGCTTGAAGGGGACACCGATGGAGACCCAGTACTTC. This gives the protein CASSLKGTPMETQYF.

Regarding this clonotype: At one end the junction does not follow the germline gene, possibly because of a read error. CDR3 bases: TGTACCAGCAGTCGACAAGTAGAGACCCAGTACTTC. Its protein product is CTSSRQVETQYF. This chain connects TRBV28 to TRBJ2-7; D remains unclear. The assigned J gene may be wrong: the sequence end matches TRBJ2-5 better. The CDR3 runs to 12 residues. CDR1 and CDR2 (germline): MDHEN, SYDVKM.

The chain combines TRBV28 with TRBJ2-7, with D perhaps TRBD1 (6 bases). The germline V and J ends were trimmed by 6 bases and 5 bases, with 17 bases remaining between them. This CDR3 has 14 amino acids. The germline V gene encodes CDR1 MDHEN and CDR2 SYDVKM. The chain's CDR3 is CASRLLDRRDEQYF. CDR3 nucleotide sequence: TGTGCCAGCAGGCTACTTGACAGGCGAGACGAGCAGTACTTC. The variable domain in full, with the rest retrieved from reference TRBV28 and TRBJ2-7, is DVKVTQSSRYLVKRTGEKVFLECVQDMDHENMFWYRQDPGLGLRLIYFSYDVKMKEKGDIPEGYSVSREKKERFSLILESASTNQTSMYLCASRLLDRRDEQYFGPGTRLTVT.

Comment on this clonotype: The junction and the germline gene differ at one end; a read error may be behind it. The rearrangement links TRBV13 to TRBJ2-5; D ambiguous. CDR1 is PRHDT and CDR2 is FYEKMQ in the germline V gene (reference sequence). This CDR3 has 13 amino acids. CDR3 DNA sequence: TGTGTCAGCAGCTTATTGGGTTACGGGACCCAGTACTTC. The encoded protein is CVSSLLGYGTQYF. Looking up the rest from reference TRBV13 and TRBJ2-5 gives the full variable domain: AAGVIQSPRHLIKEKRETATLKCYPIPRHDTVYWYQQGPGQDPQFLISFYEKMQSDKGSIPDRFSAQQFSDYHSELNMSSLELGDSALYFCVSSLLGYGTQYFGPGTRLLVL.